This T cell receptor beta chain was observed in a study of cytomegalovirus exposure and HLA in healthy donors. Study findings and constraints: In a later analysis, specific HLA alleles were associated with more than 15,000 TCR beta sequences at a 0.05 false discovery rate. Researchers reported in a later analysis that a missense DCLRE1C variant was tied to TCR beta V- and J-gene trimming. Of the V segments, some could not be distinguished, including TRBV6-2 and TRBV6-3, and were excluded. Most of the TCR beta V segments (in an earlier analysis) were productive either about 90% or about 30% of the time.

Concerning this clone itself: The antigen is not known.

Primers: 60 Vbeta forward and 13 Jbeta reverse. Method: immunoSEQ multiplex PCR; TCRdb's copy keeps in-frame clones and lacks some. Of about 130,000 clones listed, 60% to 85% were seen once; the top ten hold approximately 1.4%. Trimming cost V 5 bases and J 2 bases, with 10 bases left between them. The V gene's germline CDR1 is MNHEY and CDR2 SMNVEV (reference sequence). The CDR3 loop spans 14 amino acids. The receptor comes from a woman aged 40 to 55 in good health and CMV-seronegative. The chain links TRBV27 to TRBJ1-5; no clear D gene. Specimen: PBMCs. CDR3 nucleotides: TGTGCCAGCAGTGATCGACATGGCAATCAGCCCCAGCATTTT. It yields the protein CASSDRHGNQPQHF.